This T cell receptor (beta chain) was captured by sequencing in a study of blood T cell repertoires in COVID-19. TCRdb's copy holds only in-frame clones and misses some; the assay was immunoSEQ multiplex PCR. The data contain approximately 97,000 clones, 81% of them singletons. This CDR3 region has 16 residues. V gave up 6 bases and J gave up 7 bases; unmatched junction bases: 11. CDR1 is MNHEY, CDR2 SMNVEV, per germline (reference sequence). The sample taken for sequencing was peripheral blood. This TCR was recovered from a man aged 55 to 69 with acute or convalescent COVID-19. The chain is built from TRBV27 and TRBJ2-2, with TRBD1 identical over 10 bases. CDR3 protein: CASSRGTGAHLGELFF. For the CDR3, the DNA is TGTGCCAGCAGCCGGGGGACAGGGGCCCATCTCGGGGAGCTGTTTTTT.